These 10 T cell receptor beta chains were all obtained from the same sample, sequenced in a study of blood T cell repertoires in COVID-19. Only in-frame clones appear in the TCRdb table, and some are missing; sequencing was by immunoSEQ multiplex PCR. The data show some 250,000 clones, approximately 80% seen once. Sequencing used peripheral blood. The source is a man aged 40-50 years with acute or convalescent COVID-19.

The chain is built from TRBV2 and TRBJ2-7; TRBD1 might be the D (6 bases). The CDR3 consists of 13 residues. V lost 7 bases to trimming and J lost 5 bases, with 15 bases between them. Germline V CDR1 and CDR2: SNHLY, FYNNEI. CDR3 coding DNA: TGTGCCAGCACCCACAGGGTTCGGAACGAGCAGTACTTC. It specifies CASTHRVRNEQYF.

The J gene is TRBJ2-7, the V gene TRBV6-5, with TRBD2 matching over 12 bases. Losses at the gene ends were 3 bases for V and 3 bases for J; bases not matched to a gene: 6. This CDR3 region has 16 residues. Germline V gene lookup returns CDR1 MNHEY and CDR2 SVGAGI. The CDR3 DNA follows: TGTGCCAGCAGTTATTCCCGGACTAGCGGGAACTACGAGCAGTACTTC. This codes for CASSYSRTSGNYEQYF.

The genes are TRBV7-7 and TRBJ2-6; no firm D call. Trimming removed 5 bases from V and 4 bases from J, with 9 bases in between. The CDR3 length is 14 residues. Germline assignment: CDR1 SSHAT and CDR2 FNYEAQ (reference sequence). This CDR3 is CASSPVVGANVLTF. The CDR3, as DNA: TGTGCCAGCAGCCCCGTCGTAGGGGCCAACGTCCTGACTTTC. The whole variable domain, remainder taken from reference TRBV7-7 and TRBJ2-6, is GAGVSQSPRYKVTKRGQDVTLRCDPISSHATLYWYQQALGQGPEFLTYFNYEAQPDKSGLPSDRFSAERPEGSISTLTIQRTEQRDSAMYRCASSPVVGANVLTFGAGSRLTVL.

This chain connects TRBV7-2 to TRBJ2-5, with unresolved D. CDR1 and CDR2 (germline): SGHTA, FQGNSA. The CDR3 runs to 15 residues. With 5 bases removed from V and 5 bases from J, the gap between germline ends came to 18 bases. Here the CDR3 DNA reads TGTGCCAGCAGCGAGGCCCCGGTCGGGTGGGAGACCCAGTACTTC. Translated: CASSEAPVGWETQYF.

The chain joins TRBV28 to TRBJ1-2; tentatively, D is TRBD1 (6 bases). Germline V gene sequence: CDR1 MDHEN, CDR2 SYDVKM. The CDR3 is 13 amino acids. Trimming pared 2 bases from V and 7 bases from J, leaving 11 bases between. The CDR3 here is CASSLGTGFGYTF. The CDR3 bases are TGTGCCAGCAGTTTAGGCACAGGGTTTGGCTACACCTTC.

The V and J genes are TRBV6-5 and TRBJ1-5; D may be TRBD1 (5 bases). Germline CDR1 and CDR2: MNHEY and SVGAGI. V was clipped by 6 bases and J by 0 bases, with 12 bases between them. CDR3 length: 15 residues. CDR3 in DNA: TGTGCCAGCAGCCCCCAGGGTTATAGCAATCAGCCCCAGCATTTT. Protein sequence: CASSPQGYSNQPQHF.

This clone was recorded a few times. The chain combines TRBV9 with TRBJ1-5; D is ambiguous. Per the germline V gene, CDR1 is SGDLS and CDR2 is YYNGEE. The CDR3 covers 14 residues. V gave up 0 bases and J gave up 3 bases, with 7 bases separating them. The CDR3 reads CASSVAGSNQPQHF. In nucleotides, the CDR3 is TGTGCCAGCAGCGTAGCAGGATCCAATCAGCCCCAGCATTTT.

The V and J genes are TRBV2 and TRBJ2-3; D is uncertain. Germline V gene data show CDR1 as SNHLY and CDR2 as FYNNEI. This CDR3 is 13 amino acids long. Trimming left V 4 bases short and J 3 bases short, with 8 bases between. The CDR3 loop is CASSVFGTDTQYF. Here the CDR3 DNA reads TGTGCCAGCAGTGTGTTCGGTACAGATACGCAGTATTTT.

Only one count was recorded for this clone. The chain couples TRBV19 to TRBJ1-6; TRBD1 aligns across 7 bases. Germline lookup yields CDR1 LNHDA and CDR2 SQIVND (reference sequence). Trimming cost V 5 bases and J 5 bases; bases outside gene matches: 6. The length of the CDR3 is 15 residues. CDR3 region: CASSDRDSDNSPLHF. The CDR3 nucleotides are TGTGCCAGTAGTGACCGGGACAGCGATAATTCACCCCTCCACTTT.

The genes are TRBV5-5 and TRBJ2-7, with D hard to call. This CDR3 comprises 13 residues. Germline V gene data show CDR1 as SGHKS and CDR2 as YYEKEE (reference sequence). V lost 4 bases and J lost 0, with 8 bases in between. CDR3 protein: CASSLSSSYEQYF. DNA for the CDR3: TGTGCCAGCAGCCTTTCCAGCTCCTACGAGCAGTACTTC.